This TCR beta chain was documented in a study of TIL therapy for anti-PD-1-resistant metastatic lung cancer. Noted time point: pre-treatment sample, taken before nivolumab and TIL therapy. This clone appeared a few times. The antigen remains unidentified. The immunoSEQ assay was v3. Data came from immunoSEQ multiplex PCR; TCRdb stores just in-frame clones and leaves some out. Among tens of thousands of clones listed, 69% were seen once. Findings and limits, study-wide: TIL clonotype persistence in blood showed no apparent association with response.

Germline loops: CDR1 LNHDA, CDR2 SQIVND (reference sequence). The CDR3 is made up of 13 amino acids. Trimming took off 1 base at V and 5 bases at J, with 6 bases between the two ends. The specimen was blood, collected at baseline. This TCR was recovered from a person between 25 and 80 years old with non-small cell lung cancer. The chain links TRBV19 to TRBJ2-1, with D unresolved. CDR3 bases: TGTGCCAGTAGTATAGGATTTGACAATGAGCAGTTCTTC. Its translation is CASSIGFDNEQFF.